This TCR beta chain was sequenced for a study of cytomegalovirus exposure and HLA in healthy donors. CDR3 length equals 12 residues. Germline lookup yields CDR1 PRHDT and CDR2 FYEKMQ (reference sequence). Trimming removed 2 bases at V and 13 bases at J, with 11 bases between. The PCR used 60 Vbeta and 13 Jbeta primers. Sequenced by immunoSEQ multiplex PCR; TCRdb stores in-frame clones only, minus some. The sample carries 170,000 or so clones, around 80% recorded once. Study-level results: In a later analysis, at a false discovery rate of 0.05, about 17,000 TCR beta sequences matched HLA alleles.

With respect to this clone: Its antigen is currently unknown.

Material: PBMCs. The genes are TRBV13 and TRBJ2-2; D uncertain. The origin of this receptor is a woman in her 50s in good health and CMV-seropositive. The CDR3 is CASSLWQTTLFF. CDR3 nucleotides: TGTGCCAGCAGCTTATGGCAAACAACGCTGTTTTTT. The full variable domain, in which reference TRBV13 and TRBJ2-2 provide the parts outside the CDR3, is AAGVIQSPRHLIKEKRETATLKCYPIPRHDTVYWYQQGPGQDPQFLISFYEKMQSDKGSIPDRFSAQQFSDYHSELNMSSLELGDSALYFCASSLWQTTLFFGEGSRLTVL.